These 4 T cell receptor beta chains were sequenced from one sample in a study of PD-L1 blockade in urothelial cancer. Data came from immunoSEQ multiplex PCR; TCRdb stores just in-frame clones and leaves some out. The table shows about 88,000 clones, with 90% to 95% occurring only once. Material: PBMCs, obtained around atezolizumab (anti-PD-L1) treatment. The receptors here all came from a man in his 60s with urothelial cancer.

In this sample, this clone turned up once. This sample also contains other DNA sequences that code for the same CDR3. The CDR3 protein is CASSGLADTQYF. CDR3 in DNA: TGTGCCAGCAGTGGTCTCGCAGATACGCAGTATTTT. V usage is TRBV2 and J usage is TRBJ2-3; D is uncertain. The CDR3 covers 12 residues. Germline CDR1 SNHLY, CDR2 FYNNEI. Trimming cost V 4 bases and J 4 bases, with 6 bases left between them. Drawing the rest from reference TRBV2 and TRBJ2-3, the complete variable domain is EPEVTQTPSHQVTQMGQEVILRCVPISNHLYFYWYRQILGQKVEFLVSFYNNEISEKSEIFDDQFSVERPDGSNFTLKIRSTKLEDSAMYFCASSGLADTQYFGPGTRLTVL.

This chain uses TRBV20-1 with TRBJ2-5; the D gene is possibly TRBD1 (6 bases). Germline V gene data show CDR1 as DFQATT and CDR2 as SNEGSKA (reference sequence). Trimming shortened V by 5 bases and J by 5 bases, and 9 bases separated the two germline ends. This CDR3 has 11 amino acids. The DNA for the CDR3 is TGCAGTGCTCAGGGGAAGGAGACCCAGTACTTC. It yields the protein CSAQGKETQYF.

The V call is TRBV6-1, the J call TRBJ2-7; 7 bases agree with TRBD2. The trim removed 6 bases at V and 2 bases at J, leaving 7 bases unmatched. The germline V gene encodes CDR1 MNHNS and CDR2 SASEGT. The CDR3 is 14 residues long. CDR3 bases: TGTGCCAGCAGGCCCCGGGGAGGGACCTACGAGCAGTACTTC. Amino acid sequence: CASRPRGGTYEQYF.

This clone was seen only a few times. The chain carries TRBV4-2 and TRBJ2-1; D uncertain. Trimming removed 9 bases at V and 1 base at J, with 13 bases between. The V gene's germline CDR1 is LGHNA and CDR2 YNFKEQ. CDR3 length: 14 amino acids. The CDR3 nucleotides read TGTGCCAGGTCTCGGAAGGAGTCCTACAATGAGCAGTTCTTC. This sequence encodes CARSRKESYNEQFF.